What follows are 4 T cell receptor beta chains derived from one specimen sequenced in a study of PD-L1 blockade in urothelial cancer. Sample time point: pretreatment peripheral blood. This table comes from immunoSEQ multiplex PCR, and its TCRdb copy is limited to in-frame clones, with some not included. The sample has 95,000 or so clones, roughly 91% seen once. Sequenced here: PBMCs, sampled around atezolizumab (anti-PD-L1) treatment. The receptors stem from a man in his 60s with urothelial cancer.

In this sample, this clone turned up once. CDR3 in amino acids: CASRTVRQAGNTIYF. Written as DNA, the CDR3 is TGTGCCAGCAGGACCGTTCGACAGGCTGGAAACACCATATATTTT. J is TRBJ1-3 and V is TRBV6-5; TRBD1 is a possible D gene (6 bases). This CDR3 has 15 amino acids. CDR1 and CDR2 from the germline V gene are MNHEY and SVGAGI. V was shortened by 6 bases and J by 2 bases, with 14 bases between the two germline ends.

The rearrangement joins TRBV6-6 to TRBJ2-7; 7 positions agree with TRBD1. The trim removed 5 bases at V and 2 bases at J, leaving 3 bases unmatched. Germline CDR1 and CDR2: MNHNY and SVGAGI (reference sequence). The CDR3 is made up of 13 amino acids. CDR3 DNA sequence: TGTGCCAGCAGTAGGGGGCCAACCTACGAGCAGTACTTC. Protein sequence: CASSRGPTYEQYF.

The chain recombines TRBV28 with TRBJ2-7; 8 bases fit TRBD1. Losses at the gene ends were 8 bases for V and 2 bases for J; bases not matched to a gene: 8. The CDR3 covers 14 residues. CDR1 and CDR2 from the germline V gene are MDHEN and SYDVKM. In nucleotides, the CDR3 is TGTGCCAGCCTTTGGACAGGGCCTCCCTACGAGCAGTACTTC. It specifies CASLWTGPPYEQYF. The whole variable domain, filled in from reference TRBV28 and TRBJ2-7, reads DVKVTQSSRYLVKRTGEKVFLECVQDMDHENMFWYRQDPGLGLRLIYFSYDVKMKEKGDIPEGYSVSREKKERFSLILESASTNQTSMYLCASLWTGPPYEQYFGPGTRLTVT.

This clone is medium-sized within its sample. This chain joins TRBV5-1 and TRBJ1-1; the D gene is possibly TRBD1 (5 bases). The CDR3 has 16 residues. CDR1 is SGHRS and CDR2 is YFSETQ in the germline V gene. V lost 0 bases to trimming and J lost 7 bases, with 19 bases between them. DNA for the CDR3: TGCGCCAGCAGCTTGGGGGCCAGGGTTACCAGGGATGAAGCTTTCTTT. Protein sequence: CASSLGARVTRDEAFF. Full variable domain (rest looked up from reference TRBV5-1 and TRBJ1-1): KAGVTQTPRYLIKTRGQQVTLSCSPISGHRSVSWYQQTPGQGLQFLFEYFSETQRNKGNFPGRFSGRQFSNSRSEMNVSTLELGDSALYLCASSLGARVTRDEAFFGQGTRLTVV.